This T cell receptor beta chain was sequenced in a study of blood T cell repertoires in COVID-19. Study details: Specimens from acute and convalescent COVID-19 originated in the United States, Italy and Spain. The analysed material was cDNA or gDNA that came from T cells, B-cell-depleted T cells, or PBMCs.

Original processing methods: Estimated nucleated cell counts came from reference gene primer amplification. Clones were read by immunoSEQ multiplex PCR, and TCRdb kept only the in-frame ones, dropping some. That table supplies the V and J calls and clone size; D and trimming were determined from the DNA. This sample has about 110,000 clones; more than 65% occur once, and the top ten carry roughly 7.9%. Germline V CDR1 and CDR2: SQVTM, ANQGSEA. V shed 6 bases and J 5 bases; nucleotides not matched to a gene: 4. The CDR3 totals 13 residues. Sequences were obtained from peripheral blood. This chain joins TRBV29-1 and TRBJ2-2, with 9 bases aligning to TRBD1. This TCR derives from a woman aged 80 or over with active or convalescent COVID-19. CDR3 amino acids: CSVDRGGTGELFF. The CDR3 DNA reads as TGCAGCGTCGACAGGGGGGGGACCGGGGAGCTGTTTTTT.